This T cell receptor beta chain was captured in a study of shared clonotypes between healthy human individuals (dated by TCRdb to about 2020). In the study overall: A few men and two women, aged 18 to 49 years, made up the cohort. For each donor, three plates each were used for CD4 naive and CD4 memory, two plates were used for CD8 naive, and one plate was used for CD8 memory. To estimate repertoire size and how much clonotypes are shared between individuals, the study performed deep sequencing of blood TCR repertoires from about five healthy adults. Different laboratories and diverse techniques were used to prepare libraries and sequence TCR repertoires, to increase sequencing depth and limit assay-specific biases. Per donor, leukapheresis produced somewhere between about 0.9 and 9.5 billion PBMCs. The investigation overall reported the following: Rarefaction of sorted-subset datasets indicated incomplete sequencing despite the large sequencing depth. Compared with non-shared clonotypes, the clonotypes found in all four sorted-subset donors had higher generation probabilities. Sharing across several donors was observed for about 5% of naive CD4, 3% to 4% of naive CD8, over 2% of memory CD4, and around 0.4% of memory CD8 clonotypes. Based on pairwise subsampling, the degree of clonotype sharing among donors was expected to be affected by sequencing depth. Sampling was restricted to blood, and TCR repertoires in tissue are likely to differ from TCR repertoires in blood. The small number of donors limited the genetic and exposure-history diversity represented. Estimated clonotype richness was generally larger for naive than for memory subsets.

Worth noting for this clone: What this receptor recognizes is not known. Base qualities are not provided; no much larger clone lies one nucleotide away.

CDR1 MNHNY and CDR2 SVGAGI were looked up in the germline V gene (reference sequence). The CDR3 runs 14 residues from the cysteine to the phenylalanine. CDR3 DNA is the only sequence kept; it has 42 bases, read in frame from the first base. The V and J ends are trimmed by 6 bases and 8 bases, leaving 19 bases between them. Using the deep immunoSEQ assay, TCR CDR3 regions were amplified from genomic DNA by multiplex PCR. Extracted genomic DNA from each cell subset was spread evenly across all wells of several immunoSEQ 96-well plates, with each plate serving as a replicate. For sorted subsets, approximately 210 ng of genomic DNA, equivalent to some 30,000 T cell genomes, went into each replicate PCR. Purified libraries were measured with a Qubit 3.0 fluorometer, size-checked on a Bioanalyzer 2100, and measured again with the KAPA Library Quantification kit. Every immunoSEQ 96-well plate was sequenced on a separate single-read 150-cycle Illumina NextSeq 550 flow cell. The study's own analysis went as follows. The immunoSEQ output contained only junctional sequences without quality scores, so filtering could not match that applied to full-length reads. To assign V/J genes and CDR3, sequences were annotated against IMGT germline references using PyIR, a Python wrapper for IgBLAST v1.9. Reads with weak V/J assignments (E-value above 1e-6), missing CDR3, stop codons, out-of-frame junctions, or ambiguous translated residues were removed. V3J clonotypes were defined by identical inferred V gene, J gene, and CDR3 amino acid sequence. To compute the percentage overlap between repertoires, the number of shared unique clonotypes was divided by the size of the smaller repertoire. Repertoire richness was assessed with RTK rarefaction, the Chao1 estimator, and Recon v2.1 estimates of unobserved clonotypes. For all TCRbeta clonotypes obtained by the gDNA method from a few donors, generation probabilities were computed with OLGA. TCRdb stores this immuneACCESS table with in-frame sequences only. Part of the clones is absent; in the studies checked, under half of the shortfall reflects unresolved V genes, and no reason is known for the rest. That table furnishes V, J and clone size, whereas the DNA furnished D and trimming. This sample lists 2,500,000 or so clones; approximately 94% were detected once. The ten largest account for roughly 0.39% of the sample.

The donors were healthy, HIV-negative adults with no recently reported acute infections or vaccinations. All donors were Caucasian adults living in Nashville, Tennessee, USA. CD4+ T cells were enriched through magnetic negative selection, after which naive cells were positively selected on CD45RA and the remaining negative fraction served as the memory subset. Blood was obtained by leukapheresis, after which PBMCs were separated by Ficoll-Histopaque density gradient centrifugation and cryopreserved in liquid nitrogen vapor phase. Purity and quantity of every magnetically sorted T cell population were checked by analytical flow cytometry. Genomic DNA was isolated from every sorted fraction and measured by UV absorbance on a Nanodrop 2000c.

This clonotype was obtained from a man between 18 and 35 years old in good health. Some clones in this sample may be carry-over from other donors' samples. The chain links TRBV6-6 with TRBJ1-2; too little of a D gene remains to name it. The sample taken for sequencing was naive CD4+ T cells from PBMCs. Explained via the paper, the cell subset or site label denotes: CD45RA+ positively selected. The CDR3 region reads CASSQPEWGWGYTF. The nucleotides read TGTGCCAGCAGCCAACCTGAATGGGGATGGGGCTACACCTTC.